This paragraph covers one TCR beta chain sequence. Its cognate antigen is unknown. Random-hexamer reverse transcription was applied to roughly 0.45 to 1 ug RNA. TCRdb itself ran the immunoSEQ multiplex PCR reads through MiXCR, one entry per CDR3 protein. The profile shows about 140,000 distinct CDR3 sequences, just under 95% of them singletons. This sample is part of a study of CD8 T cells in Susac syndrome. The length of the CDR3 is 16 residues. The junction had 12 bases not matched to a gene; V was cut back by 4 bases and J by 6 bases. Per the germline V gene, CDR1 is SGHRS and CDR2 is YFSETQ. Study observations and caveats: In total CD8+ repertoires, around 17 Susac-specific public clones were detected, and CD8+ TEMRA repertoires contained about 5.

The TCR originated in a human donor with Susac syndrome. Sequences were obtained from CD8+ T cells from PBMCs. V and J are TRBV5-1 and TRBJ1-2; 10 bases line up with TRBD1. CDR3 residues: CASSLDRGVELDGYTF. The DNA for the CDR3 is TGCGCCAGCAGCCTGGACAGGGGGGTAGAGTTGGATGGCTACACCTTC.